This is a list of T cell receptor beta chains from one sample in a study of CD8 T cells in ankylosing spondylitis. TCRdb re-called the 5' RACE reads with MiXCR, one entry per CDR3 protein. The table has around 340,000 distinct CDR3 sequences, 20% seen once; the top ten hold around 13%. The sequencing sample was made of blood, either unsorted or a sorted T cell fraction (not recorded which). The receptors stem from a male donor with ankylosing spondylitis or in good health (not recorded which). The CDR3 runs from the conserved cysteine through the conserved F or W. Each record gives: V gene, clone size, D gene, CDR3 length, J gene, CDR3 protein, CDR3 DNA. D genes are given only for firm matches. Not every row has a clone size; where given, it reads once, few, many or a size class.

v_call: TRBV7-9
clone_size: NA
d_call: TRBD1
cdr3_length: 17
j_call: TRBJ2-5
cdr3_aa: CASSYRTTSFRGETQYF
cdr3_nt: TGTGCCAGCAGCTACAGAACCACCTCCTTCAGGGGGGAGACCCAGTACTTC

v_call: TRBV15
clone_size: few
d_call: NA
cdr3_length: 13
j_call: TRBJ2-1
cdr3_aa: CATSRDRSNEQFF
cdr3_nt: TGTGCCACCAGCAGAGATAGGTCCAATGAGCAGTTCTTC

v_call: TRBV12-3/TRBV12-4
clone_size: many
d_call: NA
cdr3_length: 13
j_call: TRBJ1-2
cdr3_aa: CASSLPQGTGYTF
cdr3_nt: TGTGCCAGCAGTCTCCCACAGGGCACTGGCTACACCTTC

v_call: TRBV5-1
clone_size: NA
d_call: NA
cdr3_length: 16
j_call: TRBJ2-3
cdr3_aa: CASSLAGDLGTDTQYF
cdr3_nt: TGCGCCAGCAGCTTGGCCGGGGACCTTGGCACAGATACGCAGTATTTT

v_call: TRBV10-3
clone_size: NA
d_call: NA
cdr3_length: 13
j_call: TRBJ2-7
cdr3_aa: CAIGEGETYEQYF
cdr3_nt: TGTGCCATCGGGGAGGGGGAGACCTACGAGCAGTACTTC

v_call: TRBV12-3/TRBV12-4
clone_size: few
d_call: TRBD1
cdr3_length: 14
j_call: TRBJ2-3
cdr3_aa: CASSLTGLADTQYF
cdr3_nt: TGTGCCAGCAGCCTGACAGGGTTGGCAGATACGCAGTATTTT

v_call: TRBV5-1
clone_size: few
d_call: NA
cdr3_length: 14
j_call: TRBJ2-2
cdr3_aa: CASSFDWDTGELFF
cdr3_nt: TGCGCCAGCAGCTTCGACTGGGACACCGGGGAGCTGTTTTTT

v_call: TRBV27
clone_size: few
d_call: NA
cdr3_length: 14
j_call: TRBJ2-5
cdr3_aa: CASSFNGPKRTQYF
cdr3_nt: TGTGCCAGCAGTTTCAACGGACCCAAGAGAACCCAGTACTTC

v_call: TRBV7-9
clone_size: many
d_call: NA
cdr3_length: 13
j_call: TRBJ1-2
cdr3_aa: CASSREAQHGYTF
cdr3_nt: TGTGCCAGCAGCCGAGAGGCCCAGCATGGCTACACCTTC

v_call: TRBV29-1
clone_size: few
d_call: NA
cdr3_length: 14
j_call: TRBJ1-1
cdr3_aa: CSVEGLGWGTEAFF
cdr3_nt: TGCAGCGTTGAAGGGCTGGGATGGGGCACTGAAGCTTTCTTT

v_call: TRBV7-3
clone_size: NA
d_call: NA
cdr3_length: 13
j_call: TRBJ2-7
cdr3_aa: CASRLKVAHEQYF
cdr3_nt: TGTGCCAGCAGGCTAAAGGTAGCCCACGAGCAGTACTTC

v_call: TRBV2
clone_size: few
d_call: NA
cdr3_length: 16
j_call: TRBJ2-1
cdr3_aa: CASSHMDMSSYNEQFF
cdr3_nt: TGTGCCAGCAGTCATATGGACATGAGCTCCTACAATGAGCAGTTCTTC

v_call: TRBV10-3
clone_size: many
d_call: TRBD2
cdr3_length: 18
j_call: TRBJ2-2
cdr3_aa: CAIRATSGGQTNTGELFF
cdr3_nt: TGTGCCATCAGGGCGACTAGCGGGGGCCAGACGAACACCGGGGAGCTGTTTTTT

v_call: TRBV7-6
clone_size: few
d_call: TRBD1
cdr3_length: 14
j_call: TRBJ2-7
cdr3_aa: CASSSLGQGHEQYF
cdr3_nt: TGTGCCAGCAGCTCACTGGGACAGGGGCACGAGCAGTACTTC

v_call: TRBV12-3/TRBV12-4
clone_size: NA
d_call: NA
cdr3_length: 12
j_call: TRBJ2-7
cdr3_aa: CASSREFGEQYF
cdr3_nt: TGTGCCAGCAGCAGGGAGTTCGGCGAGCAGTACTTC

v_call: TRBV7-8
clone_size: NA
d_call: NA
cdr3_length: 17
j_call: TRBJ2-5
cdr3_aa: CASSHSLGRASQETQYF
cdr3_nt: TGTGCCAGCAGCCACTCCCTCGGCAGGGCCTCCCAAGAGACCCAGTACTTC

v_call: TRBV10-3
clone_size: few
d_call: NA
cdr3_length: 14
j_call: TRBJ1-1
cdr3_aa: CAISESVLRTEAFF
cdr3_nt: TGTGCCATCAGTGAGTCGGTCCTTAGGACTGAAGCTTTCTTT